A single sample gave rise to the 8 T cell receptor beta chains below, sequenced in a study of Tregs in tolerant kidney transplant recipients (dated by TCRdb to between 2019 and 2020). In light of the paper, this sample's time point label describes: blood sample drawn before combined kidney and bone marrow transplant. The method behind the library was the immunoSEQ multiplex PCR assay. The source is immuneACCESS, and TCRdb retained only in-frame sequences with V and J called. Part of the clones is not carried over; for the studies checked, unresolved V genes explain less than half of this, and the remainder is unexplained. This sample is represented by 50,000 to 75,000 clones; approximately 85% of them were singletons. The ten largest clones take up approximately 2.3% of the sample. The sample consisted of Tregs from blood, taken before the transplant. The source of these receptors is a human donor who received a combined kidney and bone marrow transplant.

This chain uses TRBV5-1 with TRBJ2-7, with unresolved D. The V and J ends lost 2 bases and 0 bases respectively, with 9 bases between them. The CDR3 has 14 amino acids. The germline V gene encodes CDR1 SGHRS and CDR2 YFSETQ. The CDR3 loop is CASSLDYSSYEQYF. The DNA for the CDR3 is TGCGCCAGCAGCTTAGATTACTCCTCCTACGAGCAGTACTTC.

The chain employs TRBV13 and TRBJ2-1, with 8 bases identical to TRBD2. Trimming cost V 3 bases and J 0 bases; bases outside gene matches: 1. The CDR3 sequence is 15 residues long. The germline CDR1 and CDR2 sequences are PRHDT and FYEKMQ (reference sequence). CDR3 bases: TGTGCCAGCAGCTTGAGCGGGGGCTCCTACAATGAGCAGTTCTTC. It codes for CASSLSGGSYNEQFF.

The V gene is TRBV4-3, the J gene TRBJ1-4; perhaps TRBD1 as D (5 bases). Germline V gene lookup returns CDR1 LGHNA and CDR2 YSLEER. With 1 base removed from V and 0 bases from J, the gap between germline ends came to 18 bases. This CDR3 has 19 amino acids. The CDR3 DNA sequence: TGCGCCAGCAGCCAAGTTTTCGGGGGGGGAGGGGCAACTAATGAAAAACTGTTTTTT. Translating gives CASSQVFGGGGATNEKLFF.

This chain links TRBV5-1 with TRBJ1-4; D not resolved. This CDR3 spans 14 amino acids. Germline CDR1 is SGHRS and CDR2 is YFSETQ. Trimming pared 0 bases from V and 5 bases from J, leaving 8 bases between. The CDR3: CASSLGGGNEKLFF. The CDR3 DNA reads TGCGCCAGCAGCTTGGGCGGCGGGAATGAAAAACTGTTTTTT.

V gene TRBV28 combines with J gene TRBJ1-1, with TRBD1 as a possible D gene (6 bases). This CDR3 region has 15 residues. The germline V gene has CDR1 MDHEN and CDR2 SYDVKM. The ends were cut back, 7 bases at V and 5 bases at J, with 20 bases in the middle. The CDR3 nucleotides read TGTGCCAGCACCCCGGGGGCATATTTGAGGACTGAAGCTTTCTTT. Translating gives CASTPGAYLRTEAFF.

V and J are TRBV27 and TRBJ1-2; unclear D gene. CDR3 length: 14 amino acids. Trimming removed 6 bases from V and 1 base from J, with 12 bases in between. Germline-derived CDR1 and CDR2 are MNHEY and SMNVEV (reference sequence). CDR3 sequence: CASSQNGLNYGYTF. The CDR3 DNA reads TGTGCCAGCAGCCAGAATGGACTTAACTATGGCTACACCTTC.

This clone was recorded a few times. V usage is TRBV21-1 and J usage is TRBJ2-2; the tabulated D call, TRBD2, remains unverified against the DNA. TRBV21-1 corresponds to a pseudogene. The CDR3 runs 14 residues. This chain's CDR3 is CASWEGQNTGELFF. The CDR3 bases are TGTGCCAGTTGGGAGGGGCAGAATACCGGGGAGCTGTTTTTT.

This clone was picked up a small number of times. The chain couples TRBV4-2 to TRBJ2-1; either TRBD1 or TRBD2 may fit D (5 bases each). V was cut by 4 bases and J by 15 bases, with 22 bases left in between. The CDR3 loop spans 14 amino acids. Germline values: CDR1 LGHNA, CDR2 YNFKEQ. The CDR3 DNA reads TGTGCCAGCAGCCGAGACGGGACGGCTAAGTCTGCGTTCTTC. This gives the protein CASSRDGTAKSAFF.